This record looks at one T cell receptor (beta chain) sequence and its context. Its antigen is unidentified. TCR beta VDJ and CDR3 profiles were obtained from a genomic DNA template. TCRdb recomputed calls from the reads with MiXCR, one row per CDR3 protein. The repertoire holds 200,000 to 300,000 distinct CDR3 sequences, around half seen once, with over 7.5% in the top ten. The V end lost 5 bases, the J end lost 4 bases, and 17 bases lay between the germline ends. Germline lookup yields CDR1 MNHNS and CDR2 SASEGT. The CDR3 is 15 residues long. This sample stems from a study of CD8+CD57+ T cells in acquired aplastic anemia. Study details: Recorded DNA amounts for sorted CD4+ and CD8+ cells had an average of 3.2 ug.

Overall study findings and caveats: Patients and controls had in common 25 to 30 CD8+ CDR3 sequences.

Sequencing was done on patients that had shown CD8+CD57+ cell expansion by flow cytometry. Source material: sorted CD4+, CD8+, or CD8+CD57+ T cells (not recorded which) from PBMCs. The receptor's source is a human donor with aplastic anemia. This sequence joins TRBV6-1 and TRBJ1-2; no firm D call. The CDR3 protein is CASSSPGEGSYGYTF. The DNA for the CDR3 is TGTGCCAGCAGTTCACCTGGTGAGGGCAGCTATGGCTACACCTTC.